This is a list of T cell receptor beta chains from one sample in a study of T-cell reconstitution after alpha-beta-depleted transplantation in children. MiXCR was run by TCRdb on the PCR reads, yielding one entry per CDR3 protein. The data contain 200,000 to 250,000 distinct CDR3 sequences, approximately 11% of them singletons. The starting material was PBMCs, obtained before TCRalphabeta/CD19-depleted stem cell transplant. These receptors all stem from a child under two years old with acute myeloid leukemia, due to receive a stem cell transplant. CDR3s include the opening cysteine and the closing phenylalanine or tryptophan. The D gene is left open where the match is weak. The listing skips clone size in some rows; elsewhere it reads once, few, many or a size class.

CDR3nt	CDR3aa	v_gene	abundance	j_gene	d_gene
TGTGCCAGCACCGAACTAGCGGGAGTTGGGAATGAGCAGTTCTTC	CASTELAGVGNEQFF	TRBV12-3/TRBV12-4	many	TRBJ2-1	TRBD2
TGTGCCAGCAGGCTCGGGACAGGGACCAATGAGCAGTTCTTC	CASRLGTGTNEQFF	TRBV12-3/TRBV12-4	many	TRBJ2-1	TRBD1
TGCGCCAGCAGCCAGTCGCGAACAGGGAATTATTACGAGCAGTACTTC	CASSQSRTGNYYEQYF	TRBV4-1	many	TRBJ2-7	.
TGTGCCAGCAGTTACTCGAGGGGCAATCAGCCCCAGCATTTT	CASSYSRGNQPQHF	TRBV6-5	many	TRBJ1-5	.
TGTGCCTGGAGTCAAGTGGGAAGGGAAGCTTTCTTT	CAWSQVGREAFF	TRBV30	.	TRBJ1-1	.
TGTGCCAGCAGCGTCCACCACGGACAGTTCGATGAGCAGTACTTC	CASSVHHGQFDEQYF	TRBV9	many	TRBJ2-7	.
TGCGCCAGCAGTGAGTCGAATGAGGGGAGAGGGTCCTACGAGCAGTACTTC	CASSESNEGRGSYEQYF	TRBV10-2	few	TRBJ2-7	.
TGTGCCAGCAGCTTAGCGTTAGCCTTGGAGGGCTACACCTTC	CASSLALALEGYTF	TRBV7-9	many	TRBJ1-2	.
TGTGCCTGGAGTGTAGGACTAGCGGACCAAGAGACCCAGTACTTC	CAWSVGLADQETQYF	TRBV30	once	TRBJ2-5	TRBD2
TGCAGTGCTAGAGGCGGAACTAGCGGGAGTTCCCAAGAGACCCAGTACTTC	CSARGGTSGSSQETQYF	TRBV20-1	many	TRBJ2-5	TRBD2
TGTGCCAGCAGTCTCCCGCCCGGGGGCAATGAGCAGTTCTTC	CASSLPPGGNEQFF	TRBV27	.	TRBJ2-1	.